A single sample is the source of the 18 T cell receptor beta chains below, sequenced in a study of T cells in women clearing cervical HPV infection. Profiled with immunoSEQ multiplex PCR; TCRdb holds only in-frame clones, not every one. Its clone listing holds tens of thousands of clones. Input material: blood buffy coat. The source of these receptors is a woman aged 18 to 69 with a cervical HPV16 infection that either progressed to CIN3+ or cleared (not recorded which).

Points on this clone: The read ends 3 residues shy of where the CDR3 ends; the end is completed using the germline J gene. V is TRBV2 and J is TRBJ1-1, with 9 bases fitting TRBD1. The junction had 8 bases not matched to a gene; V was cut back by 5 bases and J by 1 base. CDR1 SNHLY and CDR2 FYNNEI come from the germline V gene. This CDR3 is built from 16 residues. CDR3 loop: CASSSSRTGANTEAFF. The covered CDR3 bases are TGTGCCAGCAGTTCTTCCCGGACAGGGGCGAACACTGAA. Filled out from reference TRBV2 and TRBJ1-1, the complete variable domain reads EPEVTQTPSHQVTQMGQEVILRCVPISNHLYFYWYRQILGQKVEFLVSFYNNEISEKSEIFDDQFSVERPDGSNFTLKIRSTKLEDSAMYFCASSSSRTGANTEAFFGQGTRLTVV.

As to this clone: The read terminates 3 residues ahead of where the CDR3 ends, so the germline J gene completes it. The rearrangement uses TRBV2 and TRBJ2-3, with 7 bases aligning to TRBD1. The CDR3 consists of 14 residues. The germline V gene encodes CDR1 SNHLY and CDR2 FYNNEI. The CDR3 sequence is CASSAQQGQETQYF. CDR3 DNA (partial): TGTGCCAGCAGTGCCCAACAGGGGCAAGAGACG.

Notes on this clone: The read ends 3 residues shy of where the CDR3 ends; the end is completed using the germline J gene. This sequence joins TRBV7-2 and TRBJ1-2; 8 bases map to TRBD1. Germline values: CDR1 SGHTA, CDR2 FQGNSA. V was pared by 5 bases and J by 4 bases, with 9 bases of the junction left unmatched. This CDR3 spans 15 amino acids. CDR3 protein: CASSPQDRVGYGYTF. Partial CDR3 DNA: TGTGCCAGCAGCCCTCAGGACAGGGTTGGCTATGGC.

In the case of this clone: The read terminates 3 residues ahead of where the CDR3 ends, so the germline J gene completes it. The chain has TRBV28 and TRBJ2-7; D is possibly TRBD2 (6 bases). This CDR3 region has 14 residues. The germline V gene encodes CDR1 MDHEN and CDR2 SYDVKM. V lost 5 bases and J lost 6, with 17 bases in between. The CDR3 DNA, read in part, is TGTGCCAGCAGTATCGGGACTCCCCGCGGCGAG. Amino acid sequence: CASSIGTPRGE. The CDR3, in full, reads CASSIGTPRGEQYF.

To note about this clone: The read gets to within 3 residues of the CDR3 end, and the germline J gene fills in the rest. The chain employs TRBV30 and TRBJ1-1, with D hard to call. The CDR3 has 13 residues. V lost 1 base and J 1 base, leaving 7 bases between the germline ends. Germline V gene lookup returns CDR1 GTSNPN and CDR2 SVGIG (reference sequence). The sequenced part of the CDR3 DNA is TGTGCCTGGAGTGGCACTTCGAACACTGAA. Protein: CAWSGTSNTE. The whole CDR3 region reads CAWSGTSNTEAFF.

Notes on this clone: The read ends 3 residues shy of where the CDR3 ends; the end is completed using the germline J gene. V is TRBV3-1 (or the pseudogene TRBV3-2) and J is TRBJ2-5; a possible D gene is TRBD2 (6 bases). V gave up 3 bases and J gave up 0 bases, with 14 bases separating them. CDR1 is LGHDT, CDR2 YNNKEL, per germline (reference sequence). The CDR3 is made up of 16 amino acids. CDR3 loop: CASSHGDLLYQETQYF. The part of the CDR3 DNA that was read is TGTGCCAGCAGCCACGGGGACTTATTGTACCAAGAGACC.

As for this clone: The read ends 3 residues shy of where the CDR3 ends; the end is completed using the germline J gene. The gene calls are TRBV28 and TRBJ1-1, with D tentatively TRBD1 (5 bases). The CDR3 runs to 13 residues. Germline CDR1 is MDHEN and CDR2 is SYDVKM. The CDR3 here is CASSARQRVAAFF. The covered CDR3 bases are TGTGCCAGCAGTGCACGACAGAGGGTAGCA.

This clone is labeled medium-sized based on frequency. The read terminates 3 residues before the CDR3 end, so the remaining end is supplied by the germline J gene. The chain links TRBV5-1 to TRBJ2-5, with 10 bases fitting TRBD2. Germline V gene sequence: CDR1 SGHRS, CDR2 YFSETQ. The CDR3 runs 13 residues. The trim removed 3 bases at V and 4 bases at J, leaving 0 bases unmatched. CDR3 protein: CASSSSGGETQYF. Partial CDR3 DNA: TGCGCCAGCAGCTCTAGCGGGGGAGAGACC.

Turning to this clone: The CDR3 extends 3 residues past the end of the read, so its final part is completed from the germline J gene. The chain joins TRBV30 to TRBJ1-6; 7 bases agree with TRBD1. V shed 4 bases and J 7 bases; nucleotides not matched to a gene: 10. This CDR3 contains 15 residues. The germline gives CDR1 GTSNPN, CDR2 SVGIG (reference sequence). The CDR3: CAWNHRGRKNSPLHF. The sequenced part of the CDR3 DNA is TGTGCCTGGAACCACAGGGGAAGAAAGAATTCACCC.

The sequenced part of the CDR3 DNA is TGTGCCAGCAGTGCCCTCGGCCGGGACTTCTCCTACGAG. The encoded protein is CASSALGRDFSYE. The whole CDR3 sequence is CASSALGRDFSYEQYF. This chain connects TRBV6-1 to TRBJ2-7, with TRBD2 as a possible D gene (6 bases). The observed sequence ends 3 residues before the CDR3 terminus, with the missing tail filled in from the germline J gene. V was shortened by 4 bases and J by 0 bases, with 16 bases between the two germline ends. This CDR3 is built from 16 residues. Germline values: CDR1 MNHNS, CDR2 SASEGT.

Turning to this clone: The read ends 3 residues early relative to the CDR3; the germline J gene fills the gap. J is TRBJ2-3 and V is TRBV19, with TRBD1 matching over 9 bases. This CDR3 region has 16 residues. Germline V gene lookup returns CDR1 LNHDA and CDR2 SQIVND (reference sequence). CDR3 bases read: TGTGCCAGTAGTAGCCTGGACAGGGGCAGCAATCAGCCG. Residues: CASSSLDRGSNQP. From start to end, the CDR3 is CASSSLDRGSNQPQYF.

With regard to this clone: The CDR3 is cut off 3 residues early in the read; its end comes from the germline J gene. This sequence joins TRBV19 and TRBJ1-5; 9 nucleotides align to TRBD1. The CDR3 consists of 15 residues. Germline lookup yields CDR1 LNHDA and CDR2 SQIVND (reference sequence). V gave up 5 bases and J gave up 2 bases; unmatched junction bases: 4. The sequenced CDR3 bases are TGTGCCAGTAGTCAGGACAGGGGTGGCAATCAGCCC. Protein product: CASSQDRGGNQP. In full, the CDR3 is CASSQDRGGNQPQHF.

Concerning this clone: The read ends 3 residues shy of where the CDR3 ends; the end is completed using the germline J gene. The genes are TRBV10-2 and TRBJ2-5, with 9 nucleotides matching TRBD2. Germline V CDR1 and CDR2: WSHSY, SAAADI. The CDR3 sequence is 16 residues long. J lost 0 bases, V lost 1 base, and 3 bases had no gene match. The CDR3 reads CASSEWLAGNQETQYF. The covered CDR3 bases are TGCGCCAGCAGTGAGTGGCTAGCGGGGAACCAAGAGACC.

A remark on this clone: The read halts 3 residues ahead of the CDR3 end, with the missing end drawn from the germline J gene. The V and J genes are TRBV19 and TRBJ1-2, with unresolved D. The CDR3 runs 16 residues. The germline gives CDR1 LNHDA, CDR2 SQIVND (reference sequence). CDR3 sequence reads: CASSIGGRVSSYDYTF. CDR3 DNA (partial): TGTGCCAGTAGTATAGGCGGTCGGGTTAGCTCCTACGAC.

On this clone itself: With the read ending 3 residues before the CDR3 end, the germline J gene is used to fill in that end. V usage is TRBV20-1 and J usage is TRBJ1-1, with a weak D call TRBD1 (6 bases). CDR3 size: 13 residues. V lost 5 bases and J 5 bases, leaving 15 bases between the germline ends. CDR1 is DFQATT and CDR2 is SNEGSKA in the germline V gene (reference sequence). CDR3 amino acids: CSAYGTLRTEAFF. CDR3 bases read: TGCAGTGCTTACGGGACACTGAGGACTGAA.

Turning to this clone: The read halts 3 residues ahead of the CDR3 end, with the missing end drawn from the germline J gene. The gene calls are TRBV5-6 and TRBJ2-2; D possibly corresponds to TRBD1 (5 bases). The germline CDR1 and CDR2 sequences are SGHDT and YYEEEE. This CDR3 has 15 residues. The CDR3 reads CASSFLNSGANVLFF. The DNA read from the CDR3 is TGTGCCAGCAGCTTTTTGAACTCTGGGGCCAACGTG.

As regards this clone: The CDR3 end falls 3 residues outside the read, so it is completed with the germline J gene. The chain is built from TRBV5-4 and TRBJ2-5, with no clear D. This CDR3 is 14 amino acids long. Trimming took off 1 base at V and 1 base at J, with 8 bases between the two ends. Germline values: CDR1 SGHNT, CDR2 YYREEE (reference sequence). Here the CDR3 reads CASSLRQSQETQYF. The sequenced part of the CDR3 DNA is TGTGCCAGCAGCTTGAGGCAGAGCCAAGAGACC.

In the case of this clone: The CDR3 end lies 3 residues beyond the end of the read and is filled in from the germline J gene. This sequence joins TRBV19 and TRBJ2-3, with a possible D match to TRBD1 (6 bases). This CDR3 is 15 amino acids long. From germline, CDR1 is LNHDA and CDR2 SQIVND (reference sequence). The part of the CDR3 DNA that was read is TGTGCCAGTAGTATAGGTCAGGGGATGGCTCAGCCG. Translation: CASSIGQGMAQP. The complete CDR3 reads CASSIGQGMAQPQYF.